Following are 14 T cell receptor beta chains from one sample sequenced in a study of blood T cell repertoires in COVID-19. The protocol was immunoSEQ multiplex PCR, while the TCRdb copy is restricted to in-frame clones and leaves out a portion. The sample yields approximately 190,000 clones, almost 85% seen once. The sequencing input was peripheral blood. These TCRs come from a woman between 70 and 85 years old with active or convalescent COVID-19.

The rearrangement uses TRBV5-1 and TRBJ2-1; 7 bases are shared with TRBD2. J was trimmed by 0 bases and V by 9 bases; bases with no gene match: 9. The CDR3 sequence is 15 residues long. Germline V gene data show CDR1 as SGHRS and CDR2 as YFSETQ. This CDR3 reads CATRRRESSYNEQFF. The CDR3 region has the DNA TGCGCCACGAGAAGGCGGGAGAGCTCCTACAATGAGCAGTTCTTC.

The V and J genes are TRBV29-1 and TRBJ2-1; the match to TRBD2 covers 7 bases. The V gene end was trimmed by 7 bases and the J gene end by 2 bases; junction bases not matched to a gene: 8. Germline CDR1 reads SQVTM; CDR2 reads ANQGSEA. The CDR3 runs 14 residues. The CDR3 region has the DNA TGCAGCGCCATGGGGGAGGGCCCCTACAATGAGCAGTTCTTC. As protein: CSAMGEGPYNEQFF.

The chain has TRBV7-9 and TRBJ2-7; D might be TRBD2 (5 bases). Trimming stripped 0 bases from V and 3 bases from J, with 12 bases between. CDR3 length: 15 residues. The germline V gene has CDR1 SEHNR and CDR2 FQNEAQ (reference sequence). The CDR3: CASSLARKRHYEQYF. Here the CDR3 DNA reads TGTGCCAGCAGCTTAGCGCGTAAGCGGCACTACGAGCAGTACTTC.

This clone appeared a single time. V and J are TRBV6-5 and TRBJ2-1; TRBD2 is a possible D gene (6 bases). V was trimmed by 5 bases and J by 5 bases, leaving 13 bases between them. Germline assignment: CDR1 MNHEY and CDR2 SVGAGI. The CDR3 runs to 14 residues. The CDR3 nucleotides are TGTGCCAGCAGTCCCCAAGCGGGTCACAATGAGCAGTTCTTC. Protein sequence: CASSPQAGHNEQFF.

CDR3 residues: CASSEIAGRSTGELFF. Written as DNA, the CDR3 is TGCGCCAGCAGCGAGATCGCGGGACGAAGTACCGGGGAGCTGTTTTTT. V gene TRBV4-1 combines with J gene TRBJ2-2, with D possibly being TRBD2 (6 bases). This CDR3 region has 16 residues. Trimming left V 5 bases short and J 5 bases short, with 18 bases between. Per the germline V gene, CDR1 is MGHRA and CDR2 is YSYEKL.

This chain uses TRBV19 with TRBJ2-1; 9 nucleotides line up with TRBD2. Germline lookup yields CDR1 LNHDA and CDR2 SQIVND (reference sequence). V lost 7 bases and J lost 6; bases outside the gene matches: 4. This CDR3 is 13 amino acids long. The CDR3 DNA follows: TGTGCCAGTACAAGAGCGGGAGGCAATGAGCAGTTCTTC. Protein: CASTRAGGNEQFF.

V gene TRBV7-9 combines with J gene TRBJ1-2, with D possibly TRBD1 on 6 matching bases. V was pared by 5 bases and J by 5 bases, with 15 bases between. The CDR3 contains 14 residues. Germline V gene lookup returns CDR1 SEHNR and CDR2 FQNEAQ (reference sequence). Written as DNA, the CDR3 is TGTGCCAGCAGCCCCGACGGGGGGCCTTATGGCTACACCTTC. Amino acid sequence: CASSPDGGPYGYTF. The entire variable domain, with the rest obtained from reference TRBV7-9 and TRBJ1-2, is as follows: DTGVSQNPRHKITKRGQNVTFRCDPISEHNRLYWYRQTLGQGPEFLTYFQNEAQLEKSRLLSDRFSAERPKGSFSTLEIQRTEQGDSAMYLCASSPDGGPYGYTFGSGTRLTVV.

This chain joins TRBV10-1 and TRBJ2-1; the D gene is possibly TRBD1 (5 bases). The V gene lost 1 base and the J gene lost 4 bases, with 8 bases spanning the gap. The CDR3 has 14 amino acids. Germline values: CDR1 WNHNN, CDR2 SYGVQD (reference sequence). The CDR3, as DNA: TGCGCCAGCAGTGAGTTTGCAGGGTACAATGAGCAGTTCTTC. It encodes CASSEFAGYNEQFF.

The V gene is TRBV6-1, the J gene TRBJ1-5, with a possible D match to TRBD1 (6 bases). The germline V gene encodes CDR1 MNHNS and CDR2 SASEGT. The CDR3 runs 16 residues. The ends were cut back, 2 bases at V and 0 bases at J, with 11 bases in the middle. CDR3 loop: CASSETGKFSNQPQHF. The CDR3 nucleotides are TGTGCCAGCAGTGAAACAGGGAAATTTAGCAATCAGCCCCAGCATTTT.

This chain's CDR3 is CASSSATGTGKQPQHF. The DNA of the CDR3 is TGTGCCAGCAGCTCAGCTACCGGGACAGGGAAACAGCCCCAGCATTTT. The V gene is TRBV2, the J gene TRBJ1-5; 9 positions match TRBD1. Germline V gives CDR1 SNHLY, CDR2 FYNNEI. The CDR3 extends over 16 amino acids. The ends lost 6 bases at V and 7 bases at J; junction bases unmatched: 13. Variable domain in full (rest from reference TRBV2 and TRBJ1-5): EPEVTQTPSHQVTQMGQEVILRCVPISNHLYFYWYRQILGQKVEFLVSFYNNEISEKSEIFDDQFSVERPDGSNFTLKIRSTKLEDSAMYFCASSSATGTGKQPQHFGDGTRLSIL.

V and J are TRBV5-6 and TRBJ1-1; a weak D match, TRBD1 (5 bases). The V and J ends lost 4 bases and 4 bases respectively, with 14 bases between them. Germline-derived CDR1 and CDR2 are SGHDT and YYEEEE. The CDR3 spans 14 residues. The chain's CDR3 is CASSPDKFSTEAFF. CDR3 coding DNA: TGTGCCAGCAGCCCGGACAAATTTAGCACTGAAGCTTTCTTT. Full variable domain (outside the CDR3, taken from reference TRBV5-6 and TRBJ1-1): DAGVTQSPTHLIKTRGQQVTLRCSPKSGHDTVSWYQQALGQGPQFIFQYYEEEERQRGNFPDRFSGHQFPNYSSELNVNALLLGDSALYLCASSPDKFSTEAFFGQGTRLTVV.

V gene TRBV19 combines with J gene TRBJ2-6; TRBD1 agrees at 7 bases. Germline CDR1 and CDR2: LNHDA and SQIVND (reference sequence). This CDR3 is built from 17 residues. The trim removed 5 bases at V and 4 bases at J, leaving 11 bases unmatched. CDR3 loop: CASSERQGPLGANVLTF. CDR3 coding DNA: TGTGCCAGTAGTGAGAGACAGGGTCCCCTGGGGGCCAACGTCCTGACTTTC.

The gene calls are TRBV28 and TRBJ1-1; the match to TRBD1 covers 12 bases. The CDR3 runs 15 residues. Germline V lookup: CDR1 MDHEN, CDR2 SYDVKM. V lost 7 bases, J lost 2 bases, and 5 bases stayed unmatched. The CDR3 region is CASIRDRGLNTEAFF. In DNA, the CDR3 is TGTGCCAGCATTCGGGACAGGGGGCTTAACACTGAAGCTTTCTTT.

The chain has TRBV15 and TRBJ2-1; tentative D call: TRBD2 (5 bases). The CDR3 is made up of 13 amino acids. V was shortened by 3 bases and J by 14 bases, with 17 bases between the two germline ends. Germline assignment: CDR1 LNHNV and CDR2 YYDKDF (reference sequence). CDR3 in DNA: TGTGCCACCAGCAGGTTAAAAGCGGCCGCGGAGTTCTTC. This gives the protein CATSRLKAAAEFF.